Below are 8 T cell receptor beta chains sequenced from a single sample in a study of molecular identifiers for immune sequencing clone quantification. TCRdb itself ran the PCR reads through MiXCR, one entry per CDR3 protein. The table shows about 320,000 distinct CDR3 sequences, with roughly 24% occurring only once. Sequencing was performed on naive CD8+ T cells from blood, with Jurkat cell RNA spiked in. Regarding subset: FACS-sorted CD8+CD4-CCR7+CD45RA+ naive T cells. These TCRs come from a human donor in good health. Some libraries in this study had Jurkat cell RNA spiked in.

Here the CDR3 reads CAWRDKGELFF. The CDR3 coding sequence is TGTGCCTGGAGGGACAAAGGGGAGCTGTTTTTT. This sequence joins TRBV30 and TRBJ2-2, with a possible D match to TRBD1 (5 bases). Germline V gene sequence: CDR1 GTSNPN, CDR2 SVGIG (reference sequence). The length of the CDR3 is 11 residues. The V end lost 3 bases, the J end lost 8 bases, and 7 bases lay between the germline ends.

In this sample, this clonotype turned up many times. The chain is built from TRBV12-3 or TRBV12-4 and TRBJ1-4; a possible D gene is TRBD1 (5 bases). Trimming removed 4 bases from V and 0 bases from J, with 9 bases in between. The CDR3 spans 15 residues. The CDR3 nucleotides are TGTGCCAGCAGTTACGACAGAGCAACTAATGAAAAACTGTTTTTT. This translates into CASSYDRATNEKLFF.

Worth noting for this clonotype: This may be a read error: a much more frequent sequence differs by one nucleotide. This chain connects TRBV15 to TRBJ2-7; maybe TRBD2 (6 bases). CDR1 is LNHNV and CDR2 is YYDKDF in the germline V gene (reference sequence). The length of the CDR3 is 16 residues. V lost 0 bases and J lost 5, with 17 bases in between. Here the CDR3 DNA reads TGTGCCACCAGCAGAGATCGTGGCAGGACTACCCACGAGCAGTACTTC. This encodes CATSRDRGRTTHEQYF.

In the case of this clonotype: The missing conserved phenylalanine or tryptophan at the end of this CDR3 makes a read error likely. The V call is TRBV19, the J call TRBJ2-3; TRBD1 aligns across 9 bases. After removal of 11 bases from V and 5 bases from J, the junction contained 5 bases not matched to a gene. Germline V gene lookup returns CDR1 LNHDA and CDR2 SQIVND (reference sequence). The CDR3 runs 12 residues. This chain's CDR3 is CAAGQGIDTQYL. The CDR3 DNA follows: TGTGCCGCGGGACAGGGCATAGATACGCAGTATTTA.

As to this clonotype: A much larger clone differs from this one at a single base, so this may be a read error. The rearrangement links TRBV30 to TRBJ2-1, with 10 bases fitting TRBD2. Germline values: CDR1 GTSNPN, CDR2 SVGIG (reference sequence). The length of the CDR3 is 14 residues. CDR3 nucleotides: TGTGCCTGGGGCAGCGGGAGGGGTGACAATGAGCGGTTCTTC. Its translation: CAWGSGRGDNERFF.

The DNA for the CDR3 is TGCAGTGCTATGGGAACTATGGACACTGAAGCTTTCTTT. It encodes CSAMGTMDTEAFF. This chain links TRBV20-1 with TRBJ1-1; no reliable D call. Per the germline V gene, CDR1 is DFQATT and CDR2 is SNEGSKA (reference sequence). CDR3 length: 13 residues. V was trimmed by 4 bases and J by 3 bases, leaving 12 bases between them.

Worth noting for this clonotype: A much larger clone is a single base away; this may be a read error. The conserved final phenylalanine or tryptophan is absent from the CDR3, which likely points to a read error. The chain combines TRBV7-9 with TRBJ2-7, with a possible D match to TRBD1 (5 bases). Per the germline V gene, CDR1 is SEHNR and CDR2 is FQNEAQ (reference sequence). The germline V and J ends were trimmed by 0 bases and 3 bases, with 12 bases remaining between them. CDR3 length: 15 residues. The CDR3 is CASSLAGLGDYEQYS. CDR3 coding DNA: TGTGCCAGCAGCTTAGCGGGGTTAGGGGACTACGAGCAGTACTCC.

This clonotype appeared many times. The V and J genes are TRBV6-5 and TRBJ2-7; unclear D gene. Trimming pared 2 bases from V and 3 bases from J, leaving 8 bases between. The CDR3 covers 13 residues. The germline V gene has CDR1 MNHEY and CDR2 SVGAGI. This chain's CDR3 is CASSYTGDYEQYF. Written as DNA, the CDR3 is TGTGCCAGCAGTTACACTGGAGACTACGAGCAGTACTTC.